This TCR beta chain was found in a study of T cells after posttransplantation cyclophosphamide (dated by TCRdb to the mid-2010s). Regarding the complete study: Using TRB sequencing, the study followed how the T cell repertoire rebuilt after myeloablative bone marrow transplantation with posttransplantation cyclophosphamide given as GVHD prophylaxis. Public TRB sequences were queried against a database of over 3,500 sequences associated with responses to pathogens, tumor antigens, self-antigens and alloantigens. Antigen receptor sequencing covered samples from some 35 PTCy-treated patients and approximately 15 of their related bone marrow donors. Blood from every one of the 30 to 35 PTCy patients who had 1-year posttransplant specimens underwent TRB sequencing. Because TRA and TRB clonality were tightly correlated in fewer than ten samples, subsequent TCR analyses were focused on TRB only. In 3 patients, up to roughly 3 additional blood samples taken between 2 and 5.2 years after transplant also underwent TRB sequencing, as did pretransplant blood from a handful of patients. The research as a whole found: Donor-recipient similarity was low at 1-2 months but increased during the first year, and donor CD8+ memory clones often dominated later blood repertoires. The TRB repertoires of T cells infiltrating skin or GI tract showed only limited overlap with the TRB repertoires of T cells in blood. Across some 45 patients, TRB clonality was highly associated with recipient CMV seropositivity and CMV reactivation, and PTCy diversity was similar to diversity in CNI/methotrexate controls.

Interpreted using the paper, the treatment or condition label stands for: high-dose cyclophosphamide on days +3 and +4 as single-agent GVHD prophylaxis. For conditioning, the PTCy patients got busulfan and fludarabine, then a related or unrelated marrow graft, followed by cyclophosphamide on days +3 and +4. PTCy-treated patients came from a prospective multi-institutional clinical trial. Peripheral blood and bone marrow mononuclear cells were isolated by Ficoll-Hypaque density centrifugation and were cryopreserved. This clone was found many times. This receptor's antigen is unknown. Base qualities are missing; no much larger clone stands one base away. TRB sequencing used genomic DNA with the immunoSEQ assay at survey resolution or the hsTCRB kit. For the original study's pipeline: The immunoSEQ software handled initial read processing, and the LymphoSeq R package was used for repertoire analyses. For each TRB dataset, clonality was calculated as 1 minus normalized Shannon entropy, and the Gini coefficient was computed as well. To infer phenotypes in unsorted samples, TRB sequences from sorted subsets of the recipient or donor were mapped onto unsorted samples from the same recipient. The immuneACCESS repertoire file appears here via TCRdb, limited to in-frame rearrangements. These files lack a portion of the clones; in checked studies, under half of the deficit traces to unresolved V genes, and the cause of the others is not known. The D gene and trimming were derived from the DNA, and the V and J assignments and clone size from that table. This sample has around 7,400 clones in the table, none counted a single time. The ten largest account for around half of the sample.

The germline V gene (reference sequence) provides CDR1 MNHEY and CDR2 SMNVEV. Reading from cysteine to phenylalanine, the CDR3 counts 14 amino acids. Only the CDR3 DNA stays, 42 bases, in frame from base 1. Trimming removed 6 bases from V and 3 bases from J, leaving 14 bases between the germline ends. The source material was PBMCs, sampled after allogeneic stem cell transplant with posttransplant cyclophosphamide. This chain is built from TRBV27 and TRBJ1-1; the D region possibly corresponds to TRBD1 (5 bases align). The clonotype comes from a male patient in his fifties who received an allogeneic stem cell transplant from an unrelated donor, was CMV-positive, and had acute GVHD only. After a transplant, certain T cells may trace back to the graft donor. The sequenced DNA: TGTGCCAGCAGCACCAGGGTCCCGGACACTGAAGCTTTCTTT. Its protein reads: CASSTRVPDTEAFF.